This T cell receptor beta chain was sequenced in a study of cytomegalovirus exposure and HLA in healthy donors. A multiplex PCR was run with 60 Vbeta primers and 13 Jbeta primers. Authors' data handling: A later analysis tallied 65 million to 85 million unique TCR beta chains, approximately 11 million of them shared. Repertoires were generated with immunoSEQ multiplex PCR, while TCRdb's copy carries only in-frame clones and drops some. V and J calls and clone size come straight from that table; D and trimming were deduced from the DNA. This repertoire shows some 140,000 clones, around 83% found once; its top ten account for roughly 1.3%. Findings and caveats of the study: One later analysis reportedly identified an Asian-associated ancestry cluster that showed fewer N-insertions than the 666-donor mean. Later, TCR association rates were found to vary by HLA locus, highest for DRB1 and lowest for HLA-C.

Concerning this clone itself: Its antigen is unidentified.

The germline V gene encodes CDR1 MNHEY and CDR2 SMNVEV (reference sequence). Between the trimmed V and J ends, which lost 1 base and 4 bases, there was a span of 14 bases. The CDR3 totals 15 residues. The gene calls are TRBV27 and TRBJ2-7; the D gene is possibly TRBD1 (6 bases). The sample was PBMCs. The TCR sequence derives from a male donor in good health and CMV-seropositive. The CDR3 DNA reads TGTGCCAGCAGTTTATATCAGGGGAAAATATACGAGCAGTACTTC. It specifies CASSLYQGKIYEQYF.